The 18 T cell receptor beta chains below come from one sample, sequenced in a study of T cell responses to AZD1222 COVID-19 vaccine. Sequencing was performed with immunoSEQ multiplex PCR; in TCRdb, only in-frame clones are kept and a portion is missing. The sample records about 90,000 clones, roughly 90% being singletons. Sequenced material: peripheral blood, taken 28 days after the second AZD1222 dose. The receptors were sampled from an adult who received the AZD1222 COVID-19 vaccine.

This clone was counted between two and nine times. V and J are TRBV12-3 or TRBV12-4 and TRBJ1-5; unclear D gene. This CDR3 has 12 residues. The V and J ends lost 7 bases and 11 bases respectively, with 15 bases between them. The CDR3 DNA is TGTGCCAGCACAGGAGCCGTTAAGACCCAGCATTTT. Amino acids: CASTGAVKTQHF.

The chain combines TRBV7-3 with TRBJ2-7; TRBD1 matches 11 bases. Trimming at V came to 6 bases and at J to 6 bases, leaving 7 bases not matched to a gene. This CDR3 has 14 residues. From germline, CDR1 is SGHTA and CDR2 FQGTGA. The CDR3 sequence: CASSTGTGGTEQYF. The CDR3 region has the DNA TGTGCCAGCAGTACCGGGACAGGGGGAACCGAGCAGTACTTC.

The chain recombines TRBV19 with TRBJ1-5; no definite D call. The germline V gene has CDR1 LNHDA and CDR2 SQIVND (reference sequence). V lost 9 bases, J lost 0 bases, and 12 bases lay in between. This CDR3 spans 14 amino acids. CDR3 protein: CASGRAYSNQPQHF. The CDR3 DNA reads TGTGCCAGCGGCCGGGCCTATAGCAATCAGCCCCAGCATTTT. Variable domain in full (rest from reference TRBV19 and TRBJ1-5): DGGITQSPKYLFRKEGQNVTLSCEQNLNHDAMYWYRQDPGQGLRLIYYSQIVNDFQKGDIAEGYSVSREKKESFPLTVTSAQKNPTAFYLCASGRAYSNQPQHFGDGTRLSIL.

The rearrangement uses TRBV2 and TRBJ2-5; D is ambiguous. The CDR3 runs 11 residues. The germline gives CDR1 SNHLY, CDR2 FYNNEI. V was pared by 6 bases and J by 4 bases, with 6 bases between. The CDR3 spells CASSPGETQYF. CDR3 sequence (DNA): TGTGCCAGCAGCCCTGGAGAGACCCAGTACTTC.

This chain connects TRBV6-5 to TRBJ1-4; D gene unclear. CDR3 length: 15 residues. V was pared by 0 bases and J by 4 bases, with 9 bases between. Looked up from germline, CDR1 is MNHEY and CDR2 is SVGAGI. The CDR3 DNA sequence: TGTGCCAGCAGTTACTCAGCCGGGGATAATGAAAAACTGTTTTTT. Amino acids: CASSYSAGDNEKLFF.

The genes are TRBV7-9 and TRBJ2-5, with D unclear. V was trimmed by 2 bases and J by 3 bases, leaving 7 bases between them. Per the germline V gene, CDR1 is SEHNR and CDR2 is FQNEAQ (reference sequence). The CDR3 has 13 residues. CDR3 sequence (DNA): TGTGCCAGCAGCTTACCTAGTAAAGAGACCCAGTACTTC. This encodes CASSLPSKETQYF.

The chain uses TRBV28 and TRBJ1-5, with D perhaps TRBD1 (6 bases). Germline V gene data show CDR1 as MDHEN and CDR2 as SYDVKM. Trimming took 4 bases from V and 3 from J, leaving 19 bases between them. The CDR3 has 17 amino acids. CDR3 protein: CASSSIGGPAYNQPQHF. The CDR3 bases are TGTGCCAGCAGTTCTATAGGGGGGCCAGCTTACAATCAGCCCCAGCATTTT.

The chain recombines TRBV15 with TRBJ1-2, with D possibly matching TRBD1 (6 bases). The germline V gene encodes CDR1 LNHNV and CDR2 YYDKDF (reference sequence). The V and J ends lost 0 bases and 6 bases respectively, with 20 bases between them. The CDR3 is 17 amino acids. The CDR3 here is CATSREEAGARMNGYTF. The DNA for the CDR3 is TGTGCCACCAGCAGAGAAGAGGCGGGGGCGCGTATGAATGGCTACACCTTC.

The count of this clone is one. As DNA, the CDR3 is TGTGCCAGCAGCCAAGGTCGACAGATGAACACTGAAGCTTTCTTT. Its protein is CASSQGRQMNTEAFF. The chain joins TRBV3-1 (or the pseudogene TRBV3-2) to TRBJ1-1; the D gene is possibly TRBD1 (5 bases). This CDR3 region has 15 residues. CDR1 LGHDT and CDR2 YNNKEL come from the germline V gene (reference sequence). V lost 1 base and J lost 0, with 9 bases in between.

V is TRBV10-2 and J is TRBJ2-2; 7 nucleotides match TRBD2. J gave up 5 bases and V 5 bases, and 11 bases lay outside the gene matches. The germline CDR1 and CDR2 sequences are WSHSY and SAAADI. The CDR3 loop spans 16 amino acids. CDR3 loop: CASSSVMQGGTGELFF. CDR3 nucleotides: TGCGCCAGCAGTTCAGTCATGCAGGGAGGGACCGGGGAGCTGTTTTTT.

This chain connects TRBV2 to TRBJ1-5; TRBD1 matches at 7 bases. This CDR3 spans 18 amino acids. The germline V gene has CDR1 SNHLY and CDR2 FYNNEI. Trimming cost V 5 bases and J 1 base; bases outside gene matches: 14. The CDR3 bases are TGTGCCAGCAGTCCCGGGAGGGGGCGTATCCGAAGCAATCAGCCCCAGCATTTT. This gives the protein CASSPGRGRIRSNQPQHF.

CDR3 nucleotides: TGTGCCAGCAGTCCTCTAAGGGGCGGTGAAGCTTTCTTT. It translates to CASSPLRGGEAFF. V usage is TRBV27 and J usage is TRBJ1-1; possibly TRBD1 for D (5 bases). The length of the CDR3 is 13 residues. Trimming pared 5 bases from V and 7 bases from J, leaving 14 bases between. The germline gives CDR1 MNHEY, CDR2 SMNVEV (reference sequence).

CDR3 bases: TGTGCCAGCAGCCCGGGACAGGGCACAGATACGCAGTATTTT. It specifies CASSPGQGTDTQYF. The chain has TRBV6-6 and TRBJ2-3, with 8 bases lining up with TRBD1. The CDR3 length is 14 residues. The germline V gene encodes CDR1 MNHNY and CDR2 SVGAGI (reference sequence). Trimming cost V 6 bases and J 1 base; bases outside gene matches: 3.

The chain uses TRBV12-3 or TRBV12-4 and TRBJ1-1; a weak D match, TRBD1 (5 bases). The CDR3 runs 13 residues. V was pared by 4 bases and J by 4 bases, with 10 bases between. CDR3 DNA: TGTGCCAGCAGTTATGACAGTGCCACTGAAGCTTTCTTT. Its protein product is CASSYDSATEAFF.

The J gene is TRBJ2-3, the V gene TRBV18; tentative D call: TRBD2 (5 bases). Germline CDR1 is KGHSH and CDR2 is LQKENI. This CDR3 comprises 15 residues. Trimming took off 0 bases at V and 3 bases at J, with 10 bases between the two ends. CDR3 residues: CASSPPLASTDTQYF. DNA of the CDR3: TGTGCCAGCTCACCACCGTTAGCGTCAACAGATACGCAGTATTTT.

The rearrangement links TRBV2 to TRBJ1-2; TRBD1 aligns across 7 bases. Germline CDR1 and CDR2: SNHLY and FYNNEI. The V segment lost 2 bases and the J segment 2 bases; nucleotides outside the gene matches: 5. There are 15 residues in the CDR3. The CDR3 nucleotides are TGTGCCAGCAGTGAAAAGACAGGGCCGAACTATGGCTACACCTTC. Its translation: CASSEKTGPNYGYTF.

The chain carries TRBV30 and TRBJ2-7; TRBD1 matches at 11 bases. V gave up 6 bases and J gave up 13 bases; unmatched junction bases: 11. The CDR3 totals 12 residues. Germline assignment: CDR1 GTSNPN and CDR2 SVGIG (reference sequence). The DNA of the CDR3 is TGTGCCTGCCTAGGACAGGGGGCGAGGCGATACTTC. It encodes CACLGQGARRYF.

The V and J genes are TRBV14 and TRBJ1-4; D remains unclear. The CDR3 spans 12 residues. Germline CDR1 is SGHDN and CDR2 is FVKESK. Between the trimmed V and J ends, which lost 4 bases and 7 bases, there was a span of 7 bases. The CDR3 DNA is TGTGCCAGCAGCCTCGTAGGTGAAAAACTGTTTTTT. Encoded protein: CASSLVGEKLFF.